This T cell receptor (beta chain) emerged from a study of OX40 agonist ivuxolimab in advanced cancers. Study-level information: Dose-escalation patients were diagnosed with hepatocellular carcinoma, melanoma, renal cell cancer or head and neck cancer. General study points: Expanded clones belonging to CD8+ T cells outnumbered, on average, those of CD4+.

Clones were sequenced by immunoSEQ multiplex PCR, and TCRdb holds only the in-frame ones, with some missing. The sample consists of roughly 75,000 clones, 86% of them appearing once. The V gene end was trimmed by 3 bases and the J gene end by 4 bases; junction bases not matched to a gene: 8. Germline lookup yields CDR1 LNHDA and CDR2 SQIVND (reference sequence). The CDR3 totals 17 residues. A note on this clone: The antigen is not known.

The receptor was isolated from an adult with an advanced solid tumor such as melanoma, head and neck, liver or kidney cancer. V and J are TRBV19 and TRBJ1-5, with 11 bases that match TRBD1. This specimen consisted of CD4+ or CD8+ T cells sorted from blood, obtained in a trial of the OX40 agonist ivuxolimab. The CDR3 bases are TGTGCCAGTAGTATCGCTACCGGGACAGGGGGAAATCAGCCCCAGCATTTT. Amino acids: CASSIATGTGGNQPQHF.